Below, 21 T cell receptor beta chains from the same sample are listed, as sequenced in a study of cytomegalovirus exposure and HLA in healthy donors. The PCR employed 60 Vbeta primers together with 13 Jbeta primers. The table came from immunoSEQ multiplex PCR; TCRdb's copy has only in-frame clones and leaves some out. The profile shows around 110,000 clones, about 61% of them singletons. Sequencing was carried out using PBMCs. The origin of the receptors is a young woman in good health and CMV-seronegative.

This clone occurred once. Here the CDR3 DNA reads TGTGCCAGCAGACTACGGACTAGCGGCTCCTACAATGAGCAGTTCTTC. Encoded protein: CASRLRTSGSYNEQFF. The chain joins TRBV28 to TRBJ2-1; 10 nucleotides align to TRBD2. Germline CDR1 and CDR2: MDHEN and SYDVKM. V shed 6 bases and J 0 bases; nucleotides not matched to a gene: 5. The CDR3 covers 16 residues.

The chain's CDR3 is CASSQGLAEYEQYF. The CDR3 nucleotides read TGTGCCAGCAGCCAGGGACTAGCGGAATACGAGCAGTACTTC. The chain couples TRBV7-2 to TRBJ2-7; TRBD2 matches at 11 bases. The germline gives CDR1 SGHTA, CDR2 FQGNSA. This CDR3 is built from 14 residues. V shed 5 bases, J shed 4 bases, and the junction held 4 bases outside the gene matches.

The J gene is TRBJ2-1, the V gene TRBV7-8; D possibly corresponds to TRBD2 (5 bases). Germline V CDR1 and CDR2: SGHVS, FQNEAQ. The CDR3 sequence is 15 residues long. Trimming took off 6 bases at V and 0 bases at J, with 12 bases between the two ends. CDR3 coding DNA: TGTGCCAGCAGAAGCGGAATGGGCTCCTACAATGAGCAGTTCTTC. It is translated as CASRSGMGSYNEQFF.

The chain uses TRBV27 and TRBJ2-5, with TRBD1 identical over 7 bases. Unmatched junction bases numbered 4, after V lost 4 bases and J lost 5 bases. Germline CDR1 reads MNHEY; CDR2 reads SMNVEV (reference sequence). There are 13 residues in the CDR3. CDR3 coding DNA: TGTGCCAGCAGTTACAGGGGCGTCGAGACCCAGTACTTC. This translates into CASSYRGVETQYF.

The chain couples TRBV5-4 to TRBJ2-1; TRBD2 matches 9 bases. The CDR3 contains 16 residues. V lost 3 bases and J lost 7; bases outside the gene matches: 11. CDR1 is SGHNT, CDR2 YYREEE, per germline (reference sequence). The CDR3 spells CASSYDSGTSRNEQFF. The CDR3 DNA is TGTGCCAGCAGCTACGACTCCGGGACTAGCCGAAATGAGCAGTTCTTC.

The chain joins TRBV7-9 to TRBJ1-4; tentative D call: TRBD1 (5 bases). This CDR3 has 15 amino acids. Germline V CDR1 and CDR2: SEHNR, FQNEAQ (reference sequence). The germline V and J ends were trimmed by 5 bases and 2 bases, with 12 bases remaining between them. CDR3 protein: CASSGSGVTNEKLFF. The DNA of the CDR3 is TGTGCCAGCAGCGGCTCGGGGGTTACTAATGAAAAACTGTTTTTT.

The chain combines TRBV30 with TRBJ2-7; 7 positions agree with TRBD2. The length of the CDR3 is 14 residues. Germline loops: CDR1 GTSNPN, CDR2 SVGIG (reference sequence). Trimming took 4 bases from V and 2 from J; bases not matched to a gene: 8. The CDR3 loop reads CAWTWGGVAYEQYF. The CDR3 DNA sequence: TGTGCCTGGACCTGGGGGGGAGTAGCCTACGAGCAGTACTTC. The full variable domain, in which reference TRBV30 and TRBJ2-7 provide the parts outside the CDR3, is SQTIHQWPATLVQPVGSPLSLECTVEGTSNPNLYWYRQAAGRGLQLLFYSVGIGQISSEVPQNLSASRPQDRQFILSSKKLLLSDSGFYLCAWTWGGVAYEQYFGPGTRLTVT.

This clone was detected only once. The gene calls are TRBV7-2 and TRBJ1-2, with D possibly being TRBD1 (6 bases). V was shortened by 3 bases and J by 8 bases, with 13 bases between the two germline ends. The germline gives CDR1 SGHTA, CDR2 FQGNSA. The CDR3 runs 13 residues. For the CDR3, the DNA is TGTGCCAGCAGCTTTGGGGGGGGCGTCGGCTACACCTTC. Its translation: CASSFGGGVGYTF. Variable domain in full (rest from reference TRBV7-2 and TRBJ1-2): GAGVSQSPSNKVTEKGKDVELRCDPISGHTALYWYRQSLGQGLEFLIYFQGNSAPDKSGLPSDRFSAERTGGSVSTLTIQRTQQEDSAVYLCASSFGGGVGYTFGSGTRLTVV.

The chain combines TRBV7-9 with TRBJ2-7; 10 nucleotides align to TRBD1. V was clipped by 1 base and J by 5 bases; unmatched bases: 5. Germline V CDR1 and CDR2: SEHNR, FQNEAQ (reference sequence). The CDR3 extends over 15 amino acids. The CDR3 region has the DNA TGTGCCAGCAGCTTAGTGACAGGGGGCTACCACGAGCAGTACTTC. It encodes CASSLVTGGYHEQYF.

The chain joins TRBV7-2 to TRBJ2-7, with 13 bases aligning to TRBD2. The CDR3 consists of 15 residues. Losses at the gene ends were 5 bases for V and 7 bases for J; bases not matched to a gene: 8. Per germline, CDR1 SGHTA and CDR2 FQGNSA. The CDR3 nucleotides are TGTGCCAGCAGCGAAGGACTAGCGGGAGTAGCTGAGCAGTACTTC. Translating it yields CASSEGLAGVAEQYF.

This rearrangement joins TRBV5-1 to TRBJ2-1; no clear D. V was shortened by 0 bases and J by 0 bases, with 13 bases between the two germline ends. Germline lookup yields CDR1 SGHRS and CDR2 YFSETQ. There are 17 residues in the CDR3. CDR3 DNA: TGCGCCAGCAGCTTGGAAGTTAGCTCTTTCTCCTACAATGAGCAGTTCTTC. This encodes CASSLEVSSFSYNEQFF.

The rearrangement joins TRBV18 to TRBJ2-5; D is possibly TRBD1 (5 bases). V lost 3 bases and J lost 2, with 13 bases in between. The CDR3 is 15 residues long. Germline CDR1 reads KGHSH; CDR2 reads LQKENI. Here the CDR3 reads CASSPRRDSQETQYF. CDR3 nucleotide sequence: TGTGCCAGCTCACCCCGAAGAGACAGTCAAGAGACCCAGTACTTC.

The chain combines TRBV6-5 with TRBJ1-2; perhaps TRBD1 as D (6 bases). The CDR3 has 12 amino acids. Trimming removed 5 bases from V and 4 bases from J, with 8 bases in between. Germline assignment: CDR1 MNHEY and CDR2 SVGAGI. The CDR3 nucleotides are TGTGCCAGCAGTCTACAGGGCTATGGCTACACCTTC. Translating gives CASSLQGYGYTF.

The chain couples TRBV6-1 to TRBJ1-1, with TRBD1 as a possible D gene (6 bases). Germline V gene data show CDR1 as MNHNS and CDR2 as SASEGT. The V end was cut by 7 bases, the J end by 3 bases, with 15 bases between. CDR3 length: 14 amino acids. The CDR3 DNA follows: TGTGCCAGCATGGACAGACTTATGGACACTGAAGCTTTCTTT. Translation: CASMDRLMDTEAFF.

The chain couples TRBV29-1 to TRBJ2-5, with D perhaps matching TRBD2 (6 bases). The CDR3 is 13 amino acids. The V end was cut by 6 bases, the J end by 4 bases, with 15 bases between. Germline V lookup: CDR1 SQVTM, CDR2 ANQGSEA. The CDR3 region is CSVTDGGRETQYF. For the CDR3, the DNA is TGCAGCGTCACCGACGGGGGTCGAGAGACCCAGTACTTC.

The CDR3 bases are TGTGCCAGCAGCCCCGGGACAGGGAGGTATACGCAGTATTTT. Encoded protein: CASSPGTGRYTQYF. The V call is TRBV5-6, the J call TRBJ2-3; 9 bases match TRBD1. This CDR3 contains 14 residues. The V segment lost 4 bases and the J segment 7 bases; nucleotides outside the gene matches: 7. CDR1 and CDR2 (germline): SGHDT, YYEEEE.

The gene calls are TRBV19 and TRBJ2-3; TRBD1 might be the D (6 bases). CDR1 is LNHDA, CDR2 SQIVND, per germline (reference sequence). This CDR3 has 14 residues. V lost 4 bases to trimming and J lost 4 bases, with 12 bases between them. Here the CDR3 reads CASSRDRLSDTQYF. In DNA form, the CDR3 reads TGTGCCAGTAGTAGAGACAGGTTATCAGATACGCAGTATTTT.

This sequence joins TRBV4-1 and TRBJ2-3; D possibly corresponds to TRBD2 (6 bases). CDR3 length: 15 residues. The ends were cut back, 4 bases at V and 0 bases at J, with 11 bases in the middle. Germline values: CDR1 MGHRA, CDR2 YSYEKL. The CDR3: CASSLSGTSTDTQYF. The CDR3 DNA reads as TGCGCCAGCAGCCTTTCCGGGACTAGCACAGATACGCAGTATTTT.

The chain employs TRBV6-6 and TRBJ2-7; D is possibly TRBD1 (5 bases). The length of the CDR3 is 12 residues. The V gene lost 8 bases and the J gene lost 4 bases, with 12 bases spanning the gap. The V gene's germline CDR1 is MNHNY and CDR2 SVGAGI (reference sequence). The CDR3 sequence: CASDQGRYEQYF. The CDR3 nucleotides are TGTGCCAGCGACCAGGGAAGGTACGAGCAGTACTTC.

The chain couples TRBV28 to TRBJ1-4, with D tentatively TRBD1 (5 bases). The CDR3 extends over 13 amino acids. Trimming removed 7 bases from V and 8 bases from J, with 14 bases in between. Germline V gene lookup returns CDR1 MDHEN and CDR2 SYDVKM. CDR3 amino acids: CASTGERGEKLFF. The CDR3 nucleotides are TGTGCCAGCACGGGGGAGAGAGGGGAAAAACTGTTTTTT.

This clone was seen repeatedly, ten times or more. The rearrangement uses TRBV28 and TRBJ2-4; the match to TRBD1 covers 8 bases. There are 13 residues in the CDR3. V lost 2 bases, J lost 8 bases, and 2 bases stayed unmatched. Germline V CDR1 and CDR2: MDHEN, SYDVKM. The CDR3 protein is CASSLQGAYIQYF. DNA of the CDR3: TGTGCCAGCAGTTTACAGGGGGCTTACATTCAGTACTTC.